This T cell receptor beta chain emerged from a study of type 1 and type 2 diabetes patients. As for the study in general: The cohort mixed type 1 diabetes, type 2 diabetes and nondiabetic donors. CD4+ or CD8+ T cells were positively selected from PBMCs with microbeads.

The PCR template was genomic DNA. Amplification of the beta chain CDR3 used 30 forward and 13 reverse multiplex primers. TCRdb redid the calling of the multiplex PCR reads with MiXCR, one entry per CDR3 protein. The repertoire includes 280,000 or so distinct CDR3 sequences, around 47% of them detected once, and around 15% sits in the top ten. Regarding the study as a whole: Type 2 diabetes and control samples shared highly correlated V and J usage, averaging about 0.97. A median of one highly-expanded CD4+ clone, covering roughly 3.9% of reads, occurred in type 2 diabetes.

The germline V gene encodes CDR1 SQVTM and CDR2 ANQGSEA. The ends were cut back, 1 base at V and 4 bases at J, with 13 bases in the middle. This CDR3 contains 14 residues. For this clonotype: Its antigen remains unknown.

The chain employs TRBV29-1 and TRBJ1-2, with D tentatively TRBD1 (6 bases). This clonotype was sampled from a man aged 18 to 30 with type 2 diabetes. The sequenced sample was peripheral blood mononuclear cells (PBMCs). The CDR3 coding sequence is TGCAGCGTTGAAGTGGCAGGGGCCGCCTATGGCTACACCTTC. Translation: CSVEVAGAAYGYTF.